Below, 2 T cell receptor beta chains from the same sample are listed, as sequenced in a study of CD8 T cells in Susac syndrome. It was with random hexamers that 0.5 to 1 ug RNA was reverse transcribed. TCRdb fed the immunoSEQ multiplex PCR reads into MiXCR, producing one record per CDR3 protein. Among about 150,000 distinct CDR3 sequences listed, approximately 95% were seen once. The sample taken for sequencing was CD4+ T cells from PBMCs. The source of these receptors is a human donor with Susac syndrome.

The chain links TRBV5-4 to TRBJ2-5; TRBD2 matches at 16 bases. J lost 5 bases, V lost 3 bases, and 7 bases had no gene match. This CDR3 comprises 17 residues. CDR1 and CDR2 from the germline V gene are SGHNT and YYREEE (reference sequence). The CDR3: CASSSGTSGGAGETQYF. The CDR3 DNA reads as TGTGCCAGCAGCTCCGGGACTAGCGGGGGGGCAGGTGAGACCCAGTACTTC.

This rearrangement joins TRBV25-1 to TRBJ2-3; D possibly corresponds to TRBD2 (5 bases). Trimming removed 1 base at V and 0 bases at J, with 5 bases between. CDR1 and CDR2 (germline): MGHDK, SYGVNS. The CDR3 totals 14 residues. This CDR3 reads CASSESGSTDTQYF. For the CDR3, the DNA is TGTGCCAGCAGTGAATCGGGGAGCACAGATACGCAGTATTTT.